These T cell receptor beta chains were read from a single sample in a study of T cell changes during pregnancy in multiple sclerosis. Data came from immunoSEQ multiplex PCR; TCRdb stores just in-frame clones and leaves some out. This sample has around 100,000 clones, with roughly 93% found just once. Sequenced here: peripheral blood, sampled after pregnancy. The receptors derive from a female donor with multiple sclerosis, enrolled in a pregnancy study. The CDR3 runs from the conserved cysteine through the conserved F or W. D genes are given only for firm matches. Only part of the rows carry a size: once, few, many, or a class if the clone is expanded.

v_gene	j_gene	abundance	d_gene	CDR3aa	CDR3nt
TRBV7-8	TRBJ1-5	once	TRBD1	CASSWDSRQPQHF	TGTGCCAGCAGTTGGGACAGCCGTCAGCCCCAGCATTTT
TRBV28	TRBJ2-2	NA	NA	CASTLGGGGTGELFF	TGTGCCAGCACCCTAGGGGGAGGGGGCACCGGGGAGCTGTTTTTT
TRBV5-4	TRBJ2-7	once	NA	CASSSDGVSYEQYF	TGTGCCAGCAGCTCTGACGGAGTCTCCTACGAGCAGTACTTC
TRBV16	TRBJ2-7	NA	NA	CASSLGQRSYEQYF	TGTGCCAGCAGCTTAGGACAGAGGTCCTACGAGCAGTACTTC
TRBV9	TRBJ1-1	NA	NA	CASSAGGGATEAFF	TGTGCCAGCAGCGCGGGTGGGGGGGCTACTGAAGCTTTCTTT
TRBV4-1	TRBJ1-3	NA	NA	CASSQDPEDTIYF	TGCGCCAGCAGCCAAGATCCCGAGGACACCATATATTTT
TRBV4-2	TRBJ2-1	NA	TRBD2	CASSQGSSGGAYNEQFF	TGTGCCAGCAGCCAAGGATCTAGCGGGGGGGCCTACAATGAGCAGTTCTTC
TRBV10-3	TRBJ2-7	few	NA	CAISVLASYEQYF	TGTGCCATCAGTGTTCTAGCCTCCTACGAGCAGTACTTC
TRBV11-2	TRBJ2-7	NA	NA	CASSLQTGPYEQYF	TGTGCCAGCAGCTTACAAACAGGGCCATACGAGCAGTACTTC
TRBV5-1	TRBJ2-1	NA	TRBD2	CASSPLAGAYNEQFF	TGCGCCAGCAGCCCCCTAGCGGGGGCGTACAATGAGCAGTTCTTC
TRBV7-8	TRBJ1-2	NA	NA	CASSLDSGGGYTF	TGTGCCAGCAGCTTAGATTCGGGGGGCGGCTACACCTTC
TRBV5-4	TRBJ2-3	NA	TRBD1	CASSYPGTGTVDTQYF	TGTGCCAGCAGCTATCCCGGGACAGGGACAGTAGATACGCAGTATTTT
TRBV7-9	TRBJ1-1	NA	NA	CASSPILLGNTEAFF	TGTGCCAGCAGCCCCATATTGCTGGGCAACACTGAAGCTTTCTTT
TRBV12-5	TRBJ1-5	NA	NA	CASGLVLGREGNQPQHF	TGTGCTAGTGGTTTGGTACTTGGTAGGGAGGGCAATCAGCCCCAGCATTTT
TRBV5-1	TRBJ2-1	once	NA	CASSKWATYNEQFF	TGCGCCAGCAGCAAATGGGCCACCTACAATGAGCAGTTCTTC
TRBV6-1	TRBJ1-5	few	NA	CASSELQPQHF	TGTGCCAGCAGTGAACTTCAGCCCCAGCATTTT
TRBV13	TRBJ1-1	NA	TRBD1	CASSDRDRRNTEAFF	TGTGCCAGCAGCGACCGGGACAGGCGAAACACTGAAGCTTTCTTT
TRBV16	TRBJ1-1	NA	NA	CASSLVSMNTEAFF	TGTGCCAGCAGCCTCGTGTCTATGAACACTGAAGCTTTCTTT
TRBV19	TRBJ1-5	once	TRBD1	CASVAPGQGAGQPQHF	TGTGCCAGTGTCGCCCCGGGACAGGGGGCCGGACAGCCCCAGCATTTT
TRBV10-2	TRBJ2-2	NA	TRBD2	CASKGLAIMNTGELFF	TGCGCCAGCAAGGGACTAGCAATAATGAACACCGGGGAGCTGTTTTTT
TRBV7-9	TRBJ1-3	NA	NA	CASSLSARVSGNTIYF	TGTGCCAGCAGCTTATCGGCCAGGGTATCCGGAAACACCATATATTTT
TRBV19	TRBJ2-2	NA	NA	CASTPRGEGELFF	TGTGCCAGTACCCCCCGCGGAGAAGGGGAGCTGTTTTTT
TRBV7-2	TRBJ2-4	NA	TRBD2	CASSYPETSGGPGKNIQYF	TGTGCCAGCAGCTACCCAGAGACTAGCGGGGGGCCGGGCAAAAACATTCAGTACTTC
TRBV28	TRBJ1-2	NA	NA	CASSLPTGFPYGYTF	TGTGCCAGCAGTTTACCCACAGGGTTCCCTTATGGCTACACCTTC
TRBV2	TRBJ2-1	few	TRBD1	CASIGPGQGSYNEQFF	TGTGCCAGCATTGGACCGGGACAGGGAAGCTACAATGAGCAGTTCTTC
TRBV6-6	TRBJ1-1	NA	TRBD1	CASSYSTGRITEAFF	TGTGCCAGCAGTTACTCGACAGGGAGAATCACTGAAGCTTTCTTT
TRBV29-1	TRBJ1-5	NA	NA	CSASQENSNQPQHF	TGCAGCGCCTCACAGGAAAATAGCAATCAGCCCCAGCATTTT
TRBV2	TRBJ2-5	NA	NA	CASHSAGTPQETQYF	TGTGCCAGTCATAGCGCGGGAACTCCCCAAGAGACCCAGTACTTC
TRBV7-9	TRBJ1-1	few	NA	CASSLVLGGDTEAFF	TGTGCCAGCAGCTTAGTTTTGGGGGGTGACACTGAAGCTTTCTTT
TRBV18	TRBJ1-6	NA	NA	CASSPGLSAGLHF	TGTGCCAGCTCACCGGGTCTTTCAGCCGGGCTCCACTTT
TRBV5-1	TRBJ2-4	NA	NA	CASSFPPGNEDKNIQYF	TGCGCCAGCAGCTTTCCCCCGGGTAACGAAGACAAAAACATTCAGTACTTC
TRBV27	TRBJ2-3	NA	NA	CASSLSIAIPTDTQYF	TGTGCCAGCAGTTTATCGATAGCTATACCCACAGATACGCAGTATTTT
TRBV7-6	TRBJ2-1	NA	NA	CASSLTPNYNEQFF	TGTGCCAGCAGCTTAACTCCGAACTACAATGAGCAGTTCTTC
TRBV5-1	TRBJ2-3	NA	TRBD1	CASSHGQGGSDTQYF	TGCGCCAGCAGCCACGGACAGGGCGGGTCAGATACGCAGTATTTT
TRBV6-1	TRBJ1-5	NA	NA	CASSLISAGPQHF	TGTGCCAGCAGTTTAATTTCGGCGGGTCCCCAGCATTTT
TRBV15	TRBJ1-5	NA	NA	CATSRDSTNNQPQHF	TGTGCCACCAGCAGAGATTCAACAAACAATCAGCCCCAGCATTTT
TRBV25-1	TRBJ2-7	NA	TRBD1	CASSRTGSYEQYF	TGTGCCAGCAGTAGGACAGGGAGCTACGAGCAGTACTTC
TRBV5-1	TRBJ1-1	NA	NA	CASSLTGNTEAFF	TGCGCCAGCAGCTTAACAGGGAACACTGAAGCTTTCTTT
TRBV4-1	TRBJ2-7	NA	TRBD2	CASSQERGLDSYEQYF	TGCGCCAGCAGCCAAGAGAGGGGACTAGACTCCTACGAGCAGTACTTC
TRBV4-2	TRBJ2-3	NA	NA	CASSQEARGDTQYF	TGTGCCAGCAGCCAAGAGGCTCGGGGAGATACGCAGTATTTT
TRBV2	TRBJ1-6	few	TRBD1	CASSRDRVNNSPLHF	TGTGCCAGCAGCAGGGACAGGGTCAATAATTCACCCCTCCACTTT
TRBV2	TRBJ1-5	NA	NA	CASSGSHPSQGEISNQPQHF	TGTGCCAGCAGCGGCTCTCACCCCTCGCAGGGCGAGATTAGCAATCAGCCCCAGCATTTT
TRBV6-1	TRBJ2-2	NA	NA	CASSVLSNTGELFF	TGTGCCAGCAGTGTACTATCGAACACCGGGGAGCTGTTTTTT
TRBV27	TRBJ2-7	once	TRBD1	CASSKPGQGPTYEQYF	TGTGCCAGCAGTAAACCGGGACAGGGGCCGACCTACGAGCAGTACTTC
TRBV7-2	TRBJ1-2	NA	NA	CASSFPGRYGYTF	TGTGCCAGCAGCTTCCCAGGGCGGTATGGCTACACCTTC
TRBV5-1	TRBJ2-7	NA	NA	CASSPPTISTEQYF	TGCGCCAGCAGCCCCCCGACAATTTCTACCGAGCAGTACTTC
TRBV5-4	TRBJ2-5	NA	TRBD2	CASRESAGGGQETQYF	TGTGCCAGCAGAGAGAGCGCGGGAGGGGGCCAAGAGACCCAGTACTTC
TRBV7-3	TRBJ2-6	NA	TRBD2	CASSLIAGFGANVLTF	TGTGCCAGCAGCTTAATAGCGGGTTTTGGGGCCAACGTCCTGACTTTC
TRBV9	TRBJ1-3	once	NA	CASSVAEGHPGNTIYF	TGTGCCAGCAGCGTAGCCGAGGGACATCCTGGAAACACCATATATTTT
TRBV2	TRBJ1-1	NA	NA	CASKGAGQAFF	TGTGCCAGCAAAGGGGCAGGACAAGCTTTCTTT
TRBV4-3	TRBJ1-2	NA	NA	CASGPKWGGSYGYTF	TGCGCCAGCGGCCCGAAATGGGGGGGGAGCTATGGCTACACCTTC
TRBV15	TRBJ1-5	NA	TRBD1	CATSRDQGDGQPQHF	TGTGCCACCAGCAGAGATCAGGGGGACGGGCAGCCCCAGCATTTT
TRBV21-1	TRBJ2-3	NA	NA	CASSKGGEPTDTQYF	TGTGCCAGCAGCAAAGGGGGCGAGCCCACAGATACGCAGTATTTT